This paragraph reports one T cell receptor (beta chain). What antigen it recognizes has not been identified. Base qualities were left out, and no much larger clone turns up one base away. The data derive from a study of blood T cells in healthy people across ages (dated by TCRdb to between 2014 and 2017). For the wider study: In model experiments, template switching captured roughly one uniquely barcoded TCR beta cDNA molecule for every two T cells. To track age-related changes in TCR beta repertoire diversity, the study relied on deep sequencing normalized with unique cDNA molecular identifiers. Four age groups were formed from the donors: young (average 16 years), middle-aged (approximately 39), aged (about 68) and long-lived (82). To avoid experimental bias, donors of different ages were distributed randomly across sequencing lanes. For two donors (one aged 18 to 29 and one aged 80 or older), the study analyzed two additional independent replicas of 1 million unique cDNA reads from the same blood draw. Overall results and qualifications from the work: Because profiling used bulk unsorted PBMCs, naive and antigen-experienced compartments could not be compared conclusively. Total diversity estimates from one million sequenced T cells were considered lower bounds and underestimates. A strong correlation was found between observed TCR beta diversity and the percentage of naive T cells measured by flow cytometry. Because the CMV infection status of the donors was unknown, age-related changes in expanded clonotypes may potentially have been confounded. Compared with the aged group, more naive CD4+ T cells, fewer expanded clones and increased TCR diversity were shown by the long-lived group, suggesting age selection. As age increased, observed TCR beta diversity per million T cells dropped in a roughly linear way, and a significant reduction was already evident by age about 40.

Libraries were made using 5' RACE. Sequencing relied on an Illumina HiSeq 2500. A second 7 to 11 cycle PCR used a sample-barcoded 5' primer and a J-beta primer mix. A template-switch 5' adaptor carrying 12 random nucleotides introduced a unique molecular identifier onto each TCR beta cDNA molecule. Each sample yielded at least 2.5 million CDR3-containing paired-end reads. All of the RNA was converted into first-strand cDNA using the Mint cDNA synthesis kit, with a TRBC-specific oligonucleotide serving as the primer. All cDNA was treated with uracil-DNA glycosylase and then went through a first 18-cycle PCR with the universal primers M1SS and BC2_uni_R. In the source study's methods: For normalization, 1 million high-quality reads were randomly selected from each sample, with every read carrying a distinct molecular identifier. Reads sharing molecular identifiers were discarded rather than binned into consensus sequences. MiTCR, with a Q25 quality threshold and the strictest error-elimination algorithm, was used for CDR3 identification, clonotype clustering and error correction. A nonparametric unseen species model with Euler transformation was used to estimate a lower bound on total TCR beta diversity. The raw public data were reprocessed by TCRdb itself: fastp quality trimming at Q25, MiXCR clonotype calling, in-frame beta chains only. Every CDR3 protein is listed once, alongside the most common genes and DNA of its rows. What appears here as the V and J calls and clone size reflects TCRdb's work, not the paper's. For this sample the table gives 700,000 to 950,000 distinct CDR3 sequences, of which more than 45% were detected only once. Together, the top ten hold 22% of the sample.

Donors were a few dozen systemically healthy Caucasian individuals from Russia aged roughly 6 to 95 years. Approximately 11 milliliters of peripheral blood were drawn from each donor into EDTA-treated Vacutainer tubes. PBMCs were isolated by Ficoll-Paque density-gradient centrifugation, with at least 7 million obtained per sample. Total RNA was extracted from PBMCs with Trizol reagent, with at least 6 micrograms obtained per sample. For every donor, an aliquot of PBMCs went through flow cytometry to measure the percentages of naive CD45RAhigh/CD27high T cells. Between the V and J ends, shortened by 2 bases and 2 bases respectively, the junction contains 14 bases. CDR1 and CDR2 were assigned from the germline V gene as MNHNS and SASEGT. The CDR3 has 16 amino acids, counting the end cysteine and phenylalanine. The entry retains the CDR3 DNA only, 48 bases that are in frame from base 1.

This TCR was recovered from a man aged 25-45 years in good health. The V and J genes are TRBV6-1 and TRBJ2-3; no D gene call is confident. Material for sequencing was blood. For the CDR3, the sequence is CASSETPDRPTDTQYF. The DNA reads TGTGCCAGCAGTGAAACGCCCGATCGACCCACAGATACGCAGTATTTT.